One and the same sample provided the 8 T cell receptor beta chains below, sequenced in a study of blood T cell repertoires in COVID-19. Measured with immunoSEQ multiplex PCR; TCRdb has only the in-frame clones, and not every one. The sample lists about 300,000 clones, about nine tenths seen once, with about 4.2% in the top ten. Input material: PBMCs or T cells enriched from blood (not recorded which). The receptors originated from a man between 25 and 39 years old who had recovered from COVID-19.

This chain connects TRBV2 to TRBJ2-5; TRBD1 matches at 7 bases. Germline V CDR1 and CDR2: SNHLY, FYNNEI. The CDR3 sequence is 16 residues long. The junction had 11 bases not matched to a gene; V was cut back by 4 bases and J by 3 bases. CDR3 nucleotides: TGTGCCAGCAGTGGGGACACAGGGGCGCACGAAGAGACCCAGTACTTC. Amino acid sequence: CASSGDTGAHEETQYF.

Comment on this clone: The identical CDR3 is also encoded by other nucleotide sequences in the sample. The chain combines TRBV5-1 with TRBJ2-3, with 8 nucleotides matching TRBD2. The germline CDR1 and CDR2 sequences are SGHRS and YFSETQ. This CDR3 is built from 15 residues. J lost 3 bases, V lost 0 bases, and 3 bases had no gene match. CDR3 region: CASSLVGGGTDTQYF. DNA for the CDR3: TGCGCCAGCAGCTTGGTAGGCGGGGGGACAGATACGCAGTATTTT.

The CDR3 sequence: CASSLMYATDTQYF. In DNA, the CDR3 is TGTGCCAGTAGTCTAATGTATGCCACAGATACGCAGTATTTT. The V and J genes are TRBV19 and TRBJ2-3; D gene ambiguous. There are 14 residues in the CDR3. Germline V gene lookup returns CDR1 LNHDA and CDR2 SQIVND (reference sequence). The ends were cut back, 5 bases at V and 2 bases at J, with 11 bases in the middle.

The chain recombines TRBV7-6 with TRBJ2-4; D is possibly TRBD2 (6 bases). CDR3 length: 14 residues. Germline V gene lookup returns CDR1 SGHVS and CDR2 FNYEAQ. V lost 1 base to trimming and J lost 9 bases, with 13 bases between them. CDR3 in amino acids: CASSLGQEGGIQYF. As DNA, the CDR3 is TGTGCCAGCAGCTTAGGCCAGGAGGGAGGCATTCAGTACTTC.

This CDR3 is CASSRPGQGAREKLFF. CDR3 nucleotides: TGTGCCAGCTCACGCCCGGGACAGGGGGCGCGTGAAAAACTGTTTTTT. The chain recombines TRBV18 with TRBJ1-4; TRBD1 matches at 12 bases. V gave up 4 bases and J gave up 7 bases; unmatched junction bases: 7. CDR1 is KGHSH, CDR2 LQKENI, per germline. The CDR3 length is 16 residues.

V and J are TRBV27 and TRBJ2-5; TRBD2 matches 10 bases. V lost 2 bases and J lost 3; bases outside the gene matches: 6. Germline assignment: CDR1 MNHEY and CDR2 SMNVEV (reference sequence). CDR3 length: 16 residues. CDR3 in DNA: TGTGCCAGCAGTTTACGGGCTAGCGGGGGTGAAGAGACCCAGTACTTC. As protein: CASSLRASGGEETQYF.

The table lists this clone with a few counts. This chain links TRBV2 with TRBJ2-2; TRBD1 agrees at 9 bases. The CDR3 covers 17 residues. The ends lost 6 bases at V and 0 bases at J; junction bases unmatched: 8. Germline V gene sequence: CDR1 SNHLY, CDR2 FYNNEI. CDR3 nucleotide sequence: TGTGCCAGCAGGCGAACAGGGGGCCCAACGAACACCGGGGAGCTGTTTTTT. This gives the protein CASRRTGGPTNTGELFF.

The chain has TRBV27 and TRBJ1-4; 7 bases line up with TRBD1. Germline trimming cut 5 bases from V and 5 bases from J; bases unmatched to any gene: 8. The CDR3 is made up of 15 amino acids. Germline CDR1 reads MNHEY; CDR2 reads SMNVEV (reference sequence). CDR3 in amino acids: CASSPHPDRNEKLFF. The CDR3 DNA follows: TGTGCCAGCAGTCCCCACCCGGACAGGAATGAAAAACTGTTTTTT.